These 21 T cell receptor beta chains originate from one sample sequenced in a study of blood T cell repertoires in COVID-19. Profiling relied on immunoSEQ multiplex PCR, and the TCRdb table lists in-frame clones only, not all of them. The table shows more than 150,000 clones, with roughly four fifths occurring only once. Sequencing was performed on peripheral blood. The receptors originated from a woman aged 40 to 50 with acute or convalescent COVID-19.

The chain is built from TRBV9 and TRBJ1-1, with TRBD1 as a possible D gene (6 bases). The CDR3 has 15 residues. Trimming stripped 3 bases from V and 0 bases from J, with 12 bases between. Germline CDR1 and CDR2: SGDLS and YYNGEE. This CDR3 reads CASSAGAAMNTEAFF. CDR3 coding DNA: TGTGCCAGCAGCGCAGGGGCGGCCATGAACACTGAAGCTTTCTTT.

The rearrangement uses TRBV11-2 and TRBJ2-5, with D tentatively TRBD2 (6 bases). The CDR3 covers 16 residues. Germline V lookup: CDR1 SGHAT, CDR2 FQNNGV. The ends were cut back, 7 bases at V and 4 bases at J, with 22 bases in the middle. Written as DNA, the CDR3 is TGTGCCAGCACCCCTGGGAGGAGGGCGGGGAGAGAGACCCAGTACTTC. Translating it yields CASTPGRRAGRETQYF.

The V call is TRBV18, the J call TRBJ2-7; weak D call: TRBD1 (6 bases). Deletions cut 5 bases from V and 1 base from J, with 18 bases between. The CDR3 totals 16 residues. Germline V gene data show CDR1 as KGHSH and CDR2 as LQKENI. CDR3 coding DNA: TGTGCCAGCTCATCAGTTTTACAGGGTCCTTCCTACGAGCAGTACTTC. It specifies CASSSVLQGPSYEQYF.

As to this clone: An end of the junction differs from the germline gene, which may be a read error. The V call is TRBV11-1, the J call TRBJ2-1, with D possibly TRBD2 on 5 matching bases. The germline V gene encodes CDR1 SGHAT and CDR2 FQDESV (reference sequence). The length of the CDR3 is 16 residues. The CDR3 sequence is CASSFRRGRPYNEQFF. The CDR3 DNA is TGTGCCAGCAGCTTTAGACGCGGGCGGCCTTACAATGAACAGTTCTTC.

The rearrangement joins TRBV6-6 to TRBJ2-7, with TRBD1 matching over 11 bases. Per the germline V gene, CDR1 is MNHNY and CDR2 is SVGAGI (reference sequence). Trimming removed 4 bases from V and 5 bases from J; junction bases left unmatched: 1. This CDR3 comprises 13 residues. The CDR3 nucleotides are TGTGCCAGCAGTTTGGACAGGGGGCACGAGCAGTACTTC. Translating it yields CASSLDRGHEQYF.

This sequence joins TRBV29-1 and TRBJ2-4; no clear D. The ends were cut back, 3 bases at V and 6 bases at J, with 6 bases in the middle. The CDR3 runs to 11 residues. The germline gives CDR1 SQVTM, CDR2 ANQGSEA. The CDR3 DNA sequence: TGCAGCGTTGACAGAAGAAACATTCAGTACTTC. It yields the protein CSVDRRNIQYF.

The CDR3 DNA sequence: TGTGCCAGCAGCTCCGCCGCAATGGACAGGGCCGACCAGCCCCAGCATTTT. Protein: CASSSAAMDRADQPQHF. The J gene is TRBJ1-5, the V gene TRBV7-9; the match to TRBD1 covers 8 bases. The V gene's germline CDR1 is SEHNR and CDR2 FQNEAQ (reference sequence). With V trimmed by 4 bases and J by 7 bases, 15 bases remained unmatched. The CDR3 extends over 17 amino acids.

There are a few counts of this clone. The chain couples TRBV2 to TRBJ1-5; possible D gene TRBD1, 5 bases. CDR3 size: 13 residues. Germline lookup yields CDR1 SNHLY and CDR2 FYNNEI. The ends were cut back, 4 bases at V and 5 bases at J, with 9 bases in the middle. The CDR3 DNA sequence: TGTGCCAGCAGTGGGACGGGGGATCAGCCCCAGCATTTT. Its protein product is CASSGTGDQPQHF.

This clone was detected once. The chain is built from TRBV19 and TRBJ2-1; TRBD2 is a possible D gene (5 bases). The CDR3 is 14 amino acids. Per germline, CDR1 LNHDA and CDR2 SQIVND (reference sequence). Trimming removed 7 bases from V and 9 bases from J, with 19 bases in between. CDR3 region: CASTAWHPRAEQFF. The DNA of the CDR3 is TGTGCCAGTACAGCATGGCATCCGAGGGCTGAGCAGTTCTTC.

The V and J genes are TRBV7-6 and TRBJ2-3; 12 bases are a match to TRBD1. The CDR3 loop spans 15 amino acids. V gave up 5 bases and J gave up 6 bases; unmatched junction bases: 6. The V gene's germline CDR1 is SGHVS and CDR2 FNYEAQ. CDR3 nucleotide sequence: TGTGCCAGCAGCCTCGGGACAGGGGGCCTCGATACGCAGTATTTT. Its translation is CASSLGTGGLDTQYF.

The chain recombines TRBV7-2 with TRBJ1-2; D gene unclear. Germline CDR1 is SGHTA and CDR2 is FQGNSA. Trimming took off 6 bases at V and 4 bases at J, with 21 bases between the two ends. This CDR3 is 16 amino acids long. The CDR3 bases are TGTGCCAGCAGACCAGATACGGCCAGGCCAAGCTATGGCTACACCTTC. Its translation is CASRPDTARPSYGYTF.

This clone was seen only once. This chain links TRBV5-1 with TRBJ1-5, with 12 bases matching TRBD1. The length of the CDR3 is 16 residues. The germline V gene has CDR1 SGHRS and CDR2 YFSETQ. J gave up 3 bases and V 4 bases, and 5 bases lay outside the gene matches. The CDR3 nucleotides are TGCGCCAGCAGCGGGGGGACAGGGGGCTCCAATCAGCCCCAGCATTTT. This encodes CASSGGTGGSNQPQHF.

The J gene is TRBJ1-3, the V gene TRBV3-1 (or the pseudogene TRBV3-2), with D unresolved. Looked up from germline, CDR1 is LGHDT and CDR2 is YNNKEL (reference sequence). The CDR3 consists of 15 residues. Deletions cut 6 bases from V and 0 bases from J, with 12 bases between. For the CDR3, the DNA is TGTGCCAGCAGATCTAATAAAGACTCTGGAAACACCATATATTTT. Translation: CASRSNKDSGNTIYF.

J is TRBJ1-6 and V is TRBV9, with 8 bases lining up with TRBD1. Looked up from germline, CDR1 is SGDLS and CDR2 is YYNGEE. The CDR3 runs 15 residues. Unmatched junction bases numbered 9, after V lost 4 bases and J lost 9 bases. The CDR3 coding sequence is TGTGCCAGCAGCAACGGACAGGGTTCGTTTTCACCCCTCCACTTT. Translation: CASSNGQGSFSPLHF.

The chain is built from TRBV6-5 and TRBJ2-3; 8 nucleotides agree with TRBD1. The CDR3 covers 15 residues. The germline CDR1 and CDR2 sequences are MNHEY and SVGAGI. J lost 0 bases, V lost 5 bases, and 4 bases had no gene match. The CDR3, as DNA: TGTGCCAGCAGTAGGACAGGGCTTAGCACAGATACGCAGTATTTT. It is translated as CASSRTGLSTDTQYF.

The rearrangement links TRBV29-1 to TRBJ2-7; D gene uncertain. Germline-derived CDR1 and CDR2 are SQVTM and ANQGSEA. This CDR3 has 11 amino acids. V lost 0 bases and J lost 6, with 6 bases in between. CDR3 sequence reads: CSVEDYSEQYF. Written as DNA, the CDR3 is TGCAGCGTTGAAGATTACTCCGAGCAGTACTTC.

This clone was picked up one time. The chain combines TRBV10-1 with TRBJ2-5; a possible D gene is TRBD2 (6 bases). The ends were cut back, 5 bases at V and 4 bases at J, with 17 bases in the middle. The CDR3 runs to 15 residues. Germline loops: CDR1 WNHNN, CDR2 SYGVQD (reference sequence). The CDR3: CASSSLARSGETQYF. CDR3 sequence (DNA): TGCGCCAGCAGTAGTCTAGCGCGAAGCGGAGAGACCCAGTACTTC.

The V and J genes are TRBV30 and TRBJ2-5; D possibly corresponds to TRBD2 (5 bases). CDR1 GTSNPN and CDR2 SVGIG come from the germline V gene (reference sequence). The CDR3 sequence is 13 residues long. Trimming removed 1 base at V and 5 bases at J, with 11 bases between. DNA for the CDR3: TGTGCCTGGAGTGGAGGGTCGTTTGAGACCCAGTACTTC. This encodes CAWSGGSFETQYF.

V is TRBV2 and J is TRBJ1-4, with a weak D call TRBD1 (5 bases). The CDR3 totals 13 residues. Per germline, CDR1 SNHLY and CDR2 FYNNEI. V shed 10 bases and J shed 7 bases, with 16 bases lying between them. The CDR3 reads CATSGLGREKLFF. The CDR3 coding sequence is TGTGCCACCTCAGGGTTGGGGCGTGAAAAACTGTTTTTT. The complete variable domain, with remaining parts taken from reference TRBV2 and TRBJ1-4, reads EPEVTQTPSHQVTQMGQEVILRCVPISNHLYFYWYRQILGQKVEFLVSFYNNEISEKSEIFDDQFSVERPDGSNFTLKIRSTKLEDSAMYFCATSGLGREKLFFGSGTQLSVL.

This clone came up a few times. The chain recombines TRBV27 with TRBJ2-2; D not resolved. The CDR3 length is 14 residues. The V end lost 0 bases, the J end lost 7 bases, and 9 bases lay between the germline ends. The germline V gene encodes CDR1 MNHEY and CDR2 SMNVEV (reference sequence). CDR3 sequence: CASSLSWSVGELFF. The CDR3 DNA reads as TGTGCCAGCAGTTTATCGTGGAGTGTCGGGGAGCTGTTTTTT.

The rearrangement links TRBV5-1 to TRBJ2-3; D may be TRBD2 (5 bases). The V end was cut by 7 bases, the J end by 4 bases, with 13 bases between. Germline-derived CDR1 and CDR2 are SGHRS and YFSETQ. The CDR3 covers 13 residues. CDR3 amino acids: CASLVEGSDTQYF. The CDR3 bases are TGCGCCAGCCTGGTCGAGGGTTCAGATACGCAGTATTTT. Drawing the rest from reference TRBV5-1 and TRBJ2-3, the complete variable domain is KAGVTQTPRYLIKTRGQQVTLSCSPISGHRSVSWYQQTPGQGLQFLFEYFSETQRNKGNFPGRFSGRQFSNSRSEMNVSTLELGDSALYLCASLVEGSDTQYFGPGTRLTVL.